These 23 T cell receptor beta chains originate from one sample sequenced in a study of metastatic and nonmetastatic thyroid tumors. TCRdb recomputed clones from the PCR reads via MiXCR. Among about 19,000 clones listed, over 20% were seen once. Treatment of any kind had been given to no patient before thyroid surgery. The sequencing input was tumor tissue. Receptors originate from a male donor with papillary thyroid cancer or a benign thyroid nodule (not recorded which). Some clones in this sample may be carry-over from other donors' samples.

This clone was seen at least ten times. J is TRBJ2-3 and V is TRBV24-1; 7 positions match TRBD1. The ends lost 10 bases at V and 0 bases at J; junction bases unmatched: 3. From germline, CDR1 is KGHDR and CDR2 SFDVKD. This CDR3 has 13 amino acids. As DNA, the CDR3 is TGTGCCACGGGGGACAGTAGCACAGATACGCAGTATTTT. Residues: CATGDSSTDTQYF.

In its sample, this clone was seen many times. The CDR3 reads CASRRTGSSYEQYF. CDR3 bases: TGTGCCAGCAGACGGACAGGGAGCTCCTACGAGCAGTACTTC. The chain has TRBV3-1 and TRBJ2-7; 8 bases line up with TRBD1. The CDR3 length is 14 residues. V trimming: 6 bases; J trimming: 0 bases; junction bases outside the gene matches: 4. Germline lookup yields CDR1 LGHDT and CDR2 YNNKEL (reference sequence).

A remark on this clone: Being one base from a much bigger clone, this may be a read error. At the DNA level, this CDR3 is encoded by other sequences in the same sample as well. This sequence joins TRBV29-1 and TRBJ2-5; TRBD2 matches 10 bases. CDR1 and CDR2 (germline): SQVTM, ANQGSEA. V was clipped by 5 bases and J by 5 bases; unmatched bases: 8. This CDR3 has 14 residues. DNA for the CDR3: TGCAGCGTTTCATCTAGCGGGAGACATGAGACCCAGTACTTC. Translating gives CSVSSSGRHETQYF. Supplemented by reference TRBV29-1 and TRBJ2-5, the full variable domain reads SAVISQKPSRDICQRGTSLTIQCQVDSQVTMMFWYRQQPGQSLTLIATANQGSEATYESGFVIDKFPISRPNLTFSTLTVSNMSPEDSSIYLCSVSSSGRHETQYFGPGTRLLVL.

Points on this clone: No conserved phenylalanine or tryptophan is present at the end of the CDR3, so a read error is the likely explanation. This chain joins TRBV28 and TRBJ2-1; 7 bases match TRBD2. The CDR3 is made up of 13 amino acids. CDR1 MDHEN and CDR2 SYDVKM come from the germline V gene. CDR3: CASCLGTIGEQFC. Written as DNA, the CDR3 is TGTGCCAGCTGTTTGGGGACTATAGGAGAGCAGTTCTGC.

The sample holds many counts of this clone. V usage is TRBV6-1 and J usage is TRBJ2-5, with 7 nucleotides matching TRBD1. The CDR3 sequence is 15 residues long. The J segment lost 4 bases and the V segment lost 1 base, leaving 6 bases of the junction unmatched. Germline V gene sequence: CDR1 MNHNS, CDR2 SASEGT. CDR3 coding DNA: TGTGCCAGCAGTGAAGATAGGGCAGGGGGAGAGACCCAGTACTTC. Translation: CASSEDRAGGETQYF.

The chain couples TRBV6-1 to TRBJ1-4, with TRBD1 identical over 8 bases. Germline loops: CDR1 MNHNS, CDR2 SASEGT. Trimming at V came to 8 bases and at J to 8 bases, leaving 7 bases not matched to a gene. The CDR3 consists of 13 residues. The CDR3 DNA reads TGTGCCAGCTATCAGAGGACAGGGGAAAAACTGTTTTTT. Translated, it gives CASYQRTGEKLFF.

This clone was counted at least ten times. The chain has TRBV7-9 and TRBJ2-3; D not certain. The CDR3 spans 12 residues. Germline-derived CDR1 and CDR2 are SEHNR and FQNEAQ (reference sequence). V lost 5 bases and J 5 bases, leaving 8 bases between the germline ends. The DNA for the CDR3 is TGTGCCAGCAGCCATCTGGTAGATACGCAGTATTTT. The encoded protein is CASSHLVDTQYF.

The chain couples TRBV6-1 to TRBJ2-7; 7 bases map to TRBD1. Germline CDR1 is MNHNS and CDR2 is SASEGT. V shed 0 bases, J shed 1 base, and the junction held 3 bases outside the gene matches. The CDR3 spans 15 residues. The DNA of the CDR3 is TGTGCCAGCAGTGAAGCATGGGACAGTTCCTACGAGCAGTACTTC. Translation gives CASSEAWDSSYEQYF.

This clone was recorded at least ten times. V gene TRBV4-2 combines with J gene TRBJ2-7; a weak D match, TRBD2 (6 bases). With 0 bases removed from V and 4 bases from J, the gap between germline ends came to 13 bases. CDR3 length: 15 amino acids. CDR1 and CDR2 from the germline V gene are LGHNA and YNFKEQ. CDR3: CASSQEFGEVYEQYF. The CDR3 nucleotides are TGTGCCAGCAGCCAAGAATTCGGGGAGGTTTACGAGCAGTACTTC.

This clone was observed many times. V gene TRBV7-3 combines with J gene TRBJ2-1; the D call may be TRBD1 or TRBD2 (5 bases each). Between the trimmed V and J ends, which lost 1 base and 4 bases, there was a span of 8 bases. The CDR3 is 14 residues long. CDR1 is SGHTA and CDR2 is FQGTGA in the germline V gene. CDR3 loop: CASSLRGPYNEQFF. The DNA of the CDR3 is TGTGCCAGCAGCTTAAGGGGACCGTACAATGAGCAGTTCTTC. Variable domain in full (rest from reference TRBV7-3 and TRBJ2-1): GAGVSQTPSNKVTEKGKYVELRCDPISGHTALYWYRQSLGQGPEFLIYFQGTGAADDSGLPNDRFFAVRPEGSVSTLKIQRTERGDSAVYLCASSLRGPYNEQFFGPGTRLTVL.

This clone was picked up many times. This rearrangement joins TRBV27 to TRBJ1-4; D is unclear. Between the trimmed V and J ends, which lost 6 bases and 4 bases, there was a span of 21 bases. The CDR3 has 17 residues. The V gene's germline CDR1 is MNHEY and CDR2 SMNVEV (reference sequence). Here the CDR3 DNA reads TGTGCCAGCAGGGAACACAGCACGTTTGGTAGTAATGAAAAACTGTTTTTT. Translation gives CASREHSTFGSNEKLFF.

This clone turned up a few times. Just one base apart from a much larger clone, this may be a read error. V and J are TRBV12-3 or TRBV12-4 and TRBJ2-1; D is perhaps TRBD1 (5 bases). There are 13 residues in the CDR3. CDR3 in DNA: TGTGCCAGCATTCTGGGGCGTTACAATGAGCAGCTCTTC. This codes for CASILGRYNEQLF.

This clone was observed at least ten times. This chain links TRBV30 with TRBJ2-7; 11 bases fit TRBD2. Germline CDR1 reads GTSNPN; CDR2 reads SVGIG (reference sequence). This CDR3 has 15 amino acids. V shed 7 bases, J shed 1 base, and the junction held 9 bases outside the gene matches. CDR3: CASAPGLAGSYEQYF. Here the CDR3 DNA reads TGTGCCTCCGCCCCCGGACTAGCGGGTTCCTACGAGCAGTACTTC.

This clone was counted ten times or more. A junction boundary mismatches the germline segment, possibly from a read error. V is TRBV14 and J is TRBJ2-7, with 7 bases aligning to TRBD1. Germline CDR1 is SGHDN and CDR2 is FVKESK. This CDR3 is built from 12 residues. The CDR3 bases are TGTGCCAGCAGCCTAACCCTGGACAGGTGGGACTTC. Its protein product is CASSLTLDRWDF. Looking up the rest from reference TRBV14 and TRBJ2-7 gives the full variable domain: EAGVTQFPSHSVIEKGQTVTLRCDPISGHDNLYWYRRVMGKEIKFLLHFVKESKQDESGMPNNRFLAERTGGTYSTLKVQPAELEDSGVYFCASSLTLDRWDFGPGTRLTVT.

There are many counts of this clone. This chain uses TRBV30 with TRBJ2-5, with 7 bases that match TRBD1. V shed 0 bases and J 5 bases; nucleotides not matched to a gene: 9. There are 15 residues in the CDR3. The germline CDR1 and CDR2 sequences are GTSNPN and SVGIG (reference sequence). The CDR3 DNA is TGTGCCTGGAGTGTACCGCGACAGGGTGATGAGACCCAGTACTTC. Amino acid sequence: CAWSVPRQGDETQYF.

This clone was observed at least ten times. The J gene is TRBJ2-1, the V gene TRBV19; D perhaps matches TRBD2 (6 bases). Trimming cost V 4 bases and J 8 bases, with 9 bases left between them. Germline values: CDR1 LNHDA, CDR2 SQIVND (reference sequence). The CDR3 extends over 12 amino acids. CDR3 in amino acids: CASSSREDEQFF. The CDR3 DNA is TGTGCCAGTAGTAGTAGGGAGGATGAGCAGTTCTTC. Full variable domain (rest looked up from reference TRBV19 and TRBJ2-1): DGGITQSPKYLFRKEGQNVTLSCEQNLNHDAMYWYRQDPGQGLRLIYYSQIVNDFQKGDIAEGYSVSREKKESFPLTVTSAQKNPTAFYLCASSSREDEQFFGPGTRLTVL.

The table lists this clone with a few counts. This sequence may be a read error, since a much larger clone differs from it by one base. The rearrangement links TRBV12-3 or TRBV12-4 to TRBJ2-4; 10 nucleotides line up with TRBD1. The CDR3 spans 15 residues. V lost 3 bases to trimming and J lost 14 bases; unmatched junction nucleotides: 13. CDR3 bases: TGTGCCAGCAGTTTTAGGGGGACAGGGGCCACTATTGAGTACTTC. Translating gives CASSFRGTGATIEYF.

This clone was observed once. The chain employs TRBV28 and TRBJ1-4; D is perhaps TRBD1 (5 bases). Germline assignment: CDR1 MDHEN and CDR2 SYDVKM. The length of the CDR3 is 13 residues. V gave up 0 bases and J gave up 8 bases, with 7 bases separating them. CDR3: CASSLWGGEKLFF. In nucleotides, the CDR3 is TGTGCCAGCAGTTTATGGGGGGGGGAAAAACTGTTTTTT.

This clone occurred many times. A much larger clone differs by one base, so this may be a read error. This same CDR3 is encoded by further DNA sequences in the sample. The V gene is TRBV6-5, the J gene TRBJ1-2; the match to TRBD1 covers 10 bases. The germline gives CDR1 MNHEY, CDR2 SVGAGI. The CDR3 runs 17 residues. In nucleotides, the CDR3 is TGTGCCAGCAGTTACCCCCTTGGACAGGGGGGAAACTATGGCCACACCTTC. It yields the protein CASSYPLGQGGNYGHTF.

This chain links TRBV7-2 with TRBJ1-2; 8 bases are a match to TRBD1. Germline CDR1 is SGHTA and CDR2 is FQGNSA. The CDR3 has 15 amino acids. Germline trimming cut 5 bases from V and 8 bases from J; bases unmatched to any gene: 13. The CDR3: CASSLNTGGGIGYTF. CDR3 sequence (DNA): TGTGCCAGCAGCCTGAATACAGGGGGGGGAATAGGCTACACCTTC.

This clone was picked up many times. The chain carries TRBV7-9 and TRBJ1-1; D may be TRBD1 (6 bases). The CDR3 extends over 14 amino acids. Germline loops: CDR1 SEHNR, CDR2 FQNEAQ (reference sequence). Between the trimmed V and J ends, which lost 10 bases and 4 bases, there was a span of 19 bases. DNA for the CDR3: TGTGCCACCCAGGGGCAGTCGGCAAGCACTGAAGCTTTCTTT. It encodes CATQGQSASTEAFF.

This chain uses TRBV12-3 or TRBV12-4 with TRBJ1-4; D ambiguous. The V end was cut by 7 bases, the J end by 4 bases, with 16 bases between. The CDR3 spans 15 residues. The CDR3 sequence: CASTAEGSLNEKLFF. The CDR3 coding sequence is TGTGCCAGCACAGCGGAAGGAAGCCTTAATGAAAAACTGTTTTTT.

The sample holds many counts of this clone. This chain uses TRBV10-3 with TRBJ2-5, with 10 bases identical to TRBD2. Germline CDR1 is ENHRY and CDR2 is SYGVKD. The CDR3 loop spans 16 amino acids. With V trimmed by 4 bases and J by 3 bases, 8 bases remained unmatched. The CDR3 nucleotides read TGTGCCATCAGTGGCCTAGCAACTAGCGGGAAAGAGACCCAGTACTTC. Amino acids: CAISGLATSGKETQYF.